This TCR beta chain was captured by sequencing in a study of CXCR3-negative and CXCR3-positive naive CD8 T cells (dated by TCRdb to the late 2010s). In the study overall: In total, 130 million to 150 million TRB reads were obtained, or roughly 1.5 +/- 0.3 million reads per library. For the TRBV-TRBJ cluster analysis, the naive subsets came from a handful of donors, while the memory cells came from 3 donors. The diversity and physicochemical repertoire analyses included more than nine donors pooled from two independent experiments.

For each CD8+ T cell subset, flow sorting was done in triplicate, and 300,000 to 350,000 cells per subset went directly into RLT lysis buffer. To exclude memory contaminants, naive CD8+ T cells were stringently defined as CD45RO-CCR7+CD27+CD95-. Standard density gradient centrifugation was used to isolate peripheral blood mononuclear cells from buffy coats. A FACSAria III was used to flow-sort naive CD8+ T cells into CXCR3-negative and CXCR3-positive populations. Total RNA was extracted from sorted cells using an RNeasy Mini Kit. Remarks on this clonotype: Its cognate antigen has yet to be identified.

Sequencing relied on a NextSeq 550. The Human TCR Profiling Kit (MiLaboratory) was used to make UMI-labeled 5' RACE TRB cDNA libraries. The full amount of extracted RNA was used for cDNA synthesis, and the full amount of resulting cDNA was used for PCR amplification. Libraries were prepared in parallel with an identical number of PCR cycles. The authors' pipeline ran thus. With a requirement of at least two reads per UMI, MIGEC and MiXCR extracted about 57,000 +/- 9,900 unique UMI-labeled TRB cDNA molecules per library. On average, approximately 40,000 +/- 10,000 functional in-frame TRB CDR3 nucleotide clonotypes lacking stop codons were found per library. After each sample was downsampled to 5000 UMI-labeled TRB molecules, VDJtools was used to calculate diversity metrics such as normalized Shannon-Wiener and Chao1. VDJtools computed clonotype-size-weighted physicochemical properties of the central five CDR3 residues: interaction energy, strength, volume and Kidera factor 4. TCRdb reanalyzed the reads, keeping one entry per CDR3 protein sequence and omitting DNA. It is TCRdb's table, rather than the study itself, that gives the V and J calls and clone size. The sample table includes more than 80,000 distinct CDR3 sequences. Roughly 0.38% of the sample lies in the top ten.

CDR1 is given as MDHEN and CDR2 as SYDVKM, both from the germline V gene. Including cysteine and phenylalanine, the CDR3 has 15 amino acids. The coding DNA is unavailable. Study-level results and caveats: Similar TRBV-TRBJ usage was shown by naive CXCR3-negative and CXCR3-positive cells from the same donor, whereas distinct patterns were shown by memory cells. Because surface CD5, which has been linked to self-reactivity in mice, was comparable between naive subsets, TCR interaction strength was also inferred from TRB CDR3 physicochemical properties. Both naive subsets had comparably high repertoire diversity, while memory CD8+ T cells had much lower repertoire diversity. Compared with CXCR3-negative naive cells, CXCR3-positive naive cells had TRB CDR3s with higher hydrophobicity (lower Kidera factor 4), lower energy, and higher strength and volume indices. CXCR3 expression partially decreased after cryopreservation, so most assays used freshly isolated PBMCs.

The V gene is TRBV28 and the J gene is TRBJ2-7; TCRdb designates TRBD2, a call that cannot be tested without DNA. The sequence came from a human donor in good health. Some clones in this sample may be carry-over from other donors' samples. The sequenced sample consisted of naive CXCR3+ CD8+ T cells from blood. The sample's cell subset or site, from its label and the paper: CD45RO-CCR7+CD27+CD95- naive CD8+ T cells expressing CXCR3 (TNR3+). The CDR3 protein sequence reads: CASSGTSGSSYEQYF.